The clone carrying this TCR beta chain has a handful of counts. The entry originates in a study of T cell repertoires in cytomegalovirus infection. From the reads, TCRdb called clonotypes with MiXCR, one entry per CDR3 protein. The sample carries hundreds of thousands of distinct CDR3 sequences, around a sixth recorded once. Germline CDR1 MDHEN, CDR2 SYDVKM. Losses at the gene ends were 4 bases for V and 5 bases for J; bases not matched to a gene: 10. The length of the CDR3 is 17 residues. V usage is TRBV28 and J usage is TRBJ2-5, with TRBD2 matching 13 bases. The sample consisted of PBMCs. The source of this sequence is a human donor in good health (CMV status not recorded). Some clones in this sample may be carry-over from other donors' samples. This chain's CDR3 is CASSYWTSGGPGETQYF. CDR3 bases: TGTGCCAGCAGTTACTGGACTAGCGGGGGCCCCGGGGAGACCCAGTACTTC.